The rows below give T cell receptor beta chains drawn from one sample of a study of shared clonotypes between healthy human individuals. Generated by immunoSEQ multiplex PCR, the TCRdb table keeps only in-frame clones and is missing some. The sample records about 800,000 clones, around 96% being singletons. Material: naive CD8+ T cells sorted from blood. The receptors were gathered from a young man in good health. Both conserved end residues are part of each CDR3. Fields, in order: J gene, V gene, CDR3 protein.

TRBJ1-3 | TRBV5-1 | CASSSTGTGSGNTIYF
TRBJ1-4 | TRBV14 | CASSPRTLGYEKLFF
TRBJ2-7 | TRBV7-9 | CASSSDRGPYEQYF
TRBJ2-7 | TRBV25-1 | CASSETASYEQYF
TRBJ1-1 | TRBV9 | CASSHTLEGLNTEAFF
TRBJ2-1 | TRBV12-5 | CASGLLFTEQFF
TRBJ2-7 | TRBV4-1 | CASSPSGQGFDEQYF
TRBJ1-1 | TRBV7-9 | CASSGSLGGAFF
TRBJ2-3 | TRBV27 | CASSFGLAESTDTQYF
TRBJ2-3 | TRBV5-1 | CASSLGPTDTQYF
TRBJ2-1 | TRBV29-1 | CSVEDPGTPYNEQFF